One and the same sample provided the 18 T cell receptor beta chains below, sequenced in a study of PD-1 blockade in classical Hodgkin lymphoma. Sequencing was performed with immunoSEQ multiplex PCR; in TCRdb, only in-frame clones are kept and a portion is missing. The sample consists of approximately 150,000 clones, 78% of them appearing once. Every patient was affected by relapse after autologous stem cell transplantation, while exposure to brentuximab vedotin was not uniform. The sample in question was peripheral blood mononuclear cells (PBMCs), obtained before the second cycle of nivolumab. Source of these receptors: a human donor with classical Hodgkin lymphoma.

The chain combines TRBV5-1 with TRBJ2-2; 8 bases are a match to TRBD2. V gave up 2 bases and J gave up 6 bases; unmatched junction bases: 6. There are 15 residues in the CDR3. Germline values: CDR1 SGHRS, CDR2 YFSETQ. The CDR3 DNA reads as TGCGCCAGCAGCTTAAGCGGGAGCGATGCCGGGGAGCTGTTTTTT. Residues: CASSLSGSDAGELFF. Drawing the rest from reference TRBV5-1 and TRBJ2-2, the complete variable domain is KAGVTQTPRYLIKTRGQQVTLSCSPISGHRSVSWYQQTPGQGLQFLFEYFSETQRNKGNFPGRFSGRQFSNSRSEMNVSTLELGDSALYLCASSLSGSDAGELFFGEGSRLTVL.

In its sample, this clone is medium-sized (0.01 to 0.1%). The chain couples TRBV2 to TRBJ1-2; D is possibly TRBD1 (5 bases). V was shortened by 4 bases and J by 7 bases, with 13 bases between the two germline ends. Germline CDR1 and CDR2: SNHLY and FYNNEI. The CDR3 extends over 13 amino acids. The CDR3 coding sequence is TGTGCCAGCAGTGGGGCCACCGGGGGTGGCTACACCTTC. Residues: CASSGATGGGYTF.

This clone was picked up one time. V and J are TRBV5-6 and TRBJ1-1; D is possibly TRBD1 (5 bases). V was pared by 3 bases and J by 3 bases, with 15 bases between. Germline V gene lookup returns CDR1 SGHDT and CDR2 YYEEEE. The CDR3 has 15 residues. CDR3 bases: TGTGCCAGCAGCTCCCAGGGCAATTCATACACTGAAGCTTTCTTT. It translates to CASSSQGNSYTEAFF.

This clone occurred a few times. The chain employs TRBV28 and TRBJ1-2; 7 bases are shared with TRBD1. This CDR3 region has 14 residues. V shed 1 base and J 4 bases; nucleotides not matched to a gene: 3. CDR1 is MDHEN, CDR2 SYDVKM, per germline. This chain's CDR3 is CASSLLQGVYGYTF. CDR3 nucleotides: TGTGCCAGCAGTTTATTGCAGGGGGTCTATGGCTACACCTTC.

This chain links TRBV2 with TRBJ2-5, with 7 bases that match TRBD2. The J segment lost 9 bases and the V segment lost 4 bases, leaving 5 bases of the junction unmatched. The CDR3 spans 12 residues. Germline V CDR1 and CDR2: SNHLY, FYNNEI. The CDR3 sequence: CASSVGRGAQYF. CDR3 coding DNA: TGTGCCAGCAGTGTTGGACGGGGGGCCCAGTACTTC.

V is TRBV15 and J is TRBJ2-3, with 9 bases aligning to TRBD1. V lost 1 base to trimming and J lost 2 bases; unmatched junction nucleotides: 4. The CDR3 spans 16 residues. The germline CDR1 and CDR2 sequences are LNHNV and YYDKDF (reference sequence). The CDR3 is CATSRGDRAPTDTQYF. In DNA, the CDR3 is TGTGCCACCAGCAGAGGGGACAGGGCACCCACAGATACGCAGTATTTT.

There are a few counts of this clone. This chain uses TRBV23-1 with TRBJ2-2; 8 nucleotides match TRBD1. TRBV23-1 is known as an ORF, though its function is uncertain. This CDR3 spans 16 amino acids. The ends lost 2 bases at V and 2 bases at J; junction bases unmatched: 4. CDR3 amino acids: CASSQRTGSNTGELFF. The CDR3 DNA follows: TGCGCCAGCAGTCAAAGGACAGGGTCAAACACCGGGGAGCTGTTTTTT.

The chain carries TRBV29-1 and TRBJ2-5, with a weak D call TRBD2 (5 bases). The CDR3 covers 14 residues. Trimming cost V 4 bases and J 5 bases, with 17 bases left between them. CDR1 is SQVTM and CDR2 is ANQGSEA in the germline V gene. This chain's CDR3 is CSVARGDQAETQYF. The DNA of the CDR3 is TGCAGCGTTGCTCGGGGAGATCAGGCGGAGACCCAGTACTTC.

The chain employs TRBV11-1 and TRBJ2-7; tentatively, D is TRBD1 (6 bases). V was cut by 1 base and J by 2 bases, with 15 bases left in between. Germline loops: CDR1 SGHAT, CDR2 FQDESV (reference sequence). CDR3 length: 16 amino acids. This CDR3 is CASSLGGVGGTYEQYF. CDR3 DNA sequence: TGTGCCAGCAGCTTAGGAGGCGTAGGGGGAACCTACGAGCAGTACTTC.

This CDR3 is CASSYPTGIRTF. CDR3 coding DNA: TGTGCCAGCAGCTATCCGACAGGGATAAGAACCTTC. The chain recombines TRBV5-4 with TRBJ1-2; the match to TRBD1 covers 7 bases. CDR1 is SGHNT and CDR2 is YYREEE in the germline V gene (reference sequence). V dropped 3 bases and J dropped 14; count of bases not matched to a gene: 10. The CDR3 loop spans 12 amino acids.

V gene TRBV6-6 combines with J gene TRBJ2-7; no firm D call. V shed 2 bases and J shed 1 base, with 12 bases lying between them. In germline, CDR1 is MNHNY, CDR2 SVGAGI (reference sequence). CDR3 size: 15 residues. The CDR3 loop is CASSYPSSASYEQYF. The CDR3 DNA sequence: TGTGCCAGCAGTTACCCATCTTCGGCTTCCTACGAGCAGTACTTC.

J is TRBJ2-1 and V is TRBV5-1, with D perhaps matching TRBD1 or TRBD2 (6 bases each). The germline gives CDR1 SGHRS, CDR2 YFSETQ. V gave up 5 bases and J gave up 6 bases, with 21 bases separating them. This CDR3 comprises 16 residues. The CDR3 loop reads CASSSQQGGPFNEQFF. The CDR3 DNA reads as TGCGCCAGCAGTTCTCAACAGGGAGGTCCGTTCAATGAGCAGTTCTTC.

The V call is TRBV28, the J call TRBJ1-4; D call uncertain. This CDR3 has 12 residues. V dropped 6 bases and J dropped 3 bases, with 5 bases sitting between them. Germline V gives CDR1 MDHEN, CDR2 SYDVKM. The CDR3 region is CASRAPNEKLFF. Here the CDR3 DNA reads TGTGCCAGCAGGGCCCCTAATGAAAAACTGTTTTTT.

The chain employs TRBV5-1 and TRBJ1-2; D is unclear. CDR1 and CDR2 from the germline V gene are SGHRS and YFSETQ. This CDR3 region has 13 residues. Trimming removed 2 bases from V and 5 bases from J, with 10 bases in between. In nucleotides, the CDR3 is TGCGCCAGCAGCTTTAATCGGGAGTATGGCTACACCTTC. As protein: CASSFNREYGYTF.

The rearrangement uses TRBV2 and TRBJ2-2, with TRBD1 matching 9 bases. Trimming took 4 bases from V and 3 from J; bases not matched to a gene: 3. The germline CDR1 and CDR2 sequences are SNHLY and FYNNEI. The CDR3 extends over 15 amino acids. The CDR3 loop is CASSVRQGDTGELFF. The CDR3 bases are TGTGCCAGCAGTGTCAGACAGGGGGACACCGGGGAGCTGTTTTTT.

The genes are TRBV5-6 and TRBJ2-7; unclear D gene. CDR1 and CDR2 (germline): SGHDT, YYEEEE. CDR3 length: 15 amino acids. The V end lost 1 base, the J end lost 4 bases, and 15 bases lay between the germline ends. CDR3 loop: CASSLWAGALYEQYF. CDR3 bases: TGTGCCAGCAGCTTGTGGGCAGGCGCTTTGTACGAGCAGTACTTC.

This clone has only one observation. The chain joins TRBV2 to TRBJ1-2; 7 bases are shared with TRBD1. Germline V lookup: CDR1 SNHLY, CDR2 FYNNEI. Losses at the gene ends were 1 base for V and 7 bases for J; bases not matched to a gene: 3. The CDR3 length is 13 residues. This CDR3 is CASSEEQGPGYTF. The DNA for the CDR3 is TGTGCCAGCAGTGAAGAACAGGGGCCTGGCTACACCTTC.

J is TRBJ2-3 and V is TRBV4-2; 10 bases agree with TRBD2. The germline CDR1 and CDR2 sequences are LGHNA and YNFKEQ. There are 16 residues in the CDR3. The J segment lost 4 bases and the V segment lost 0 bases, leaving 4 bases of the junction unmatched. CDR3 nucleotide sequence: TGTGCCAGCAGCCAAGAGGGAGCGGGAGGGCCAGATACGCAGTATTTT. Translation gives CASSQEGAGGPDTQYF.